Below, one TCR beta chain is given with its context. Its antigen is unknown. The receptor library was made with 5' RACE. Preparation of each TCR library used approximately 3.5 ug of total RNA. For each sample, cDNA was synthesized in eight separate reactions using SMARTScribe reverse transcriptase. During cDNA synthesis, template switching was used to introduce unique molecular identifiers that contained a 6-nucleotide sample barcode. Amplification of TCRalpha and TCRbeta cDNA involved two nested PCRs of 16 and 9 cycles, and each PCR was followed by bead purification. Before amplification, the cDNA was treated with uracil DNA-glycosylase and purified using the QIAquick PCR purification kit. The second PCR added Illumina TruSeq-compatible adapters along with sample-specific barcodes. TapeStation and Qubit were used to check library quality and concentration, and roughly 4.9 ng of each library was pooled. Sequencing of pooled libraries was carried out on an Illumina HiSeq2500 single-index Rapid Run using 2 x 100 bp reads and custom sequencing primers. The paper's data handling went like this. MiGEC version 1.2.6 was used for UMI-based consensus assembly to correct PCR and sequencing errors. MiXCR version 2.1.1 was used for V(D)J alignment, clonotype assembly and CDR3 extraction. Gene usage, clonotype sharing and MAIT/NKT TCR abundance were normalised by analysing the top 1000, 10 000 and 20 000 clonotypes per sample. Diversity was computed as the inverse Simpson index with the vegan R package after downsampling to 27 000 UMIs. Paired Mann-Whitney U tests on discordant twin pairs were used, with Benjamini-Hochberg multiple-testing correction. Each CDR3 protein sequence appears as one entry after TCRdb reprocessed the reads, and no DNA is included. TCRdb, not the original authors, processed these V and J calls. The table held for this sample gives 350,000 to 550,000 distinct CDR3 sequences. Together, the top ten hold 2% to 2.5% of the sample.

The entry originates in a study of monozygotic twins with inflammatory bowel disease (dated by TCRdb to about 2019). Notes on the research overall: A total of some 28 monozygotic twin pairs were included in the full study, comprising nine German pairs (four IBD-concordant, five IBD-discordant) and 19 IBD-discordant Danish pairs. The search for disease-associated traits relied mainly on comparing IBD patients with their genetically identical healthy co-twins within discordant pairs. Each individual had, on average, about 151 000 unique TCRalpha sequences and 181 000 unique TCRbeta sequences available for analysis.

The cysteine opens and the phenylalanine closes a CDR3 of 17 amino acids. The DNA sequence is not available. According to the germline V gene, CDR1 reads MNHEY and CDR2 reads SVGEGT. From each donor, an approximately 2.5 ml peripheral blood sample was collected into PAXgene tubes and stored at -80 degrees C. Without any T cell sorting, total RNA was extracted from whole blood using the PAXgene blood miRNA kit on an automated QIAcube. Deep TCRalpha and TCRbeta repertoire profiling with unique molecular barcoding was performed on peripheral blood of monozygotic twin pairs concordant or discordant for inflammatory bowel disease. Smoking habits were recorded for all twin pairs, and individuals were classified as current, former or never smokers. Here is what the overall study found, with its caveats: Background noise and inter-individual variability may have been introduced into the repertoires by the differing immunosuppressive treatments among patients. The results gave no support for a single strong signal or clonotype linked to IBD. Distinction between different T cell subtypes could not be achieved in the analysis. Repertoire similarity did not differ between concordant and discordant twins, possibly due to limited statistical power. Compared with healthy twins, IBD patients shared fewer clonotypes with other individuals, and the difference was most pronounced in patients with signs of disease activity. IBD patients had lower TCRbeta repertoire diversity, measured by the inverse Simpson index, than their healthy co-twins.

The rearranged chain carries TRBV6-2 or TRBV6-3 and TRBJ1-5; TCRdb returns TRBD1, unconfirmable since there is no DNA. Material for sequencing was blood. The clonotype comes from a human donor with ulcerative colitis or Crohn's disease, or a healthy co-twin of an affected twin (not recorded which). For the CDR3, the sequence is CASSLDGIPGDNQPQHF.